The 20 T cell receptor beta chains presented below share a single source sample, sequenced in a study of T-cell reconstitution after alpha-beta-depleted transplantation in children. During its preparation, the TCRbeta library received unique molecular identifiers. A single record per CDR3 protein comes from TCRdb applying MiXCR to the PCR reads. Of roughly 490,000 distinct CDR3 sequences in the sample, about an eighth were seen once. The source was PBMCs, mostly from graft donor cells, collected 180 days after TCRalphabeta/CD19-depleted stem cell transplant. The origin of the receptors is a female patient between 2 and 15 years old who had a stem cell transplant for aplastic anemia, so the T cells may come from the graft donor.

This clonotype occurred a few times. J is TRBJ2-5 and V is TRBV5-1; 11 bases are shared with TRBD1. In germline, CDR1 is SGHRS, CDR2 YFSETQ. The CDR3 sequence is 16 residues long. J gave up 6 bases and V 4 bases, and 11 bases lay outside the gene matches. The chain's CDR3 is CASSQTGTGGVKTQYF. CDR3 coding DNA: TGCGCCAGCAGCCAAACCGGGACAGGGGGGGTAAAGACCCAGTACTTC. Full variable domain (remainder filled in from reference TRBV5-1 and TRBJ2-5): KAGVTQTPRYLIKTRGQQVTLSCSPISGHRSVSWYQQTPGQGLQFLFEYFSETQRNKGNFPGRFSGRQFSNSRSEMNVSTLELGDSALYLCASSQTGTGGVKTQYFGPGTRLLVL.

This clonotype was observed a few times. This rearrangement joins TRBV4-3 to TRBJ1-2; no clear D. The length of the CDR3 is 14 residues. CDR1 is LGHNA, CDR2 YSLEER, per germline. V lost 5 bases and J 4 bases, leaving 14 bases between the germline ends. The CDR3 reads CASSDAGRAYGYTF. The CDR3 bases are TGCGCCAGCAGCGACGCTGGGAGGGCCTATGGCTACACCTTC.

This chain uses TRBV7-9 with TRBJ2-7; 9 bases are shared with TRBD1. The CDR3 covers 17 residues. Germline trimming cut 0 bases from V and 5 bases from J; bases unmatched to any gene: 11. CDR1 and CDR2 (germline): SEHNR, FQNEAQ (reference sequence). The CDR3 coding sequence is TGTGCCAGCAGCTTAGCGGGACAGGGACTCTCATGGGACGAGCAGTACTTC. Its protein is CASSLAGQGLSWDEQYF.

In this sample, this clonotype turned up a few times. The rearrangement joins TRBV19 to TRBJ1-5, with D possibly being TRBD1 (6 bases). CDR1 and CDR2 (germline): LNHDA, SQIVND (reference sequence). V was pared by 10 bases and J by 1 base, with 14 bases between. The CDR3 spans 14 residues. CDR3 in DNA: TGTGCCAAGAATGACAGGACCAGCAATCAGCCCCAGCATTTT. This translates into CAKNDRTSNQPQHF.

This clonotype was seen repeatedly, ten times or more. This sequence joins TRBV29-1 and TRBJ2-7, with 9 bases fitting TRBD2. Trimming at V came to 5 bases and at J to 1 base, leaving 6 bases not matched to a gene. Germline CDR1 SQVTM, CDR2 ANQGSEA. The CDR3 contains 14 residues. In nucleotides, the CDR3 is TGCAGCGTTCATACGGCGGGAGGGTCCTACGAGCAGTACTTC. Amino acids: CSVHTAGGSYEQYF.

This clonotype was counted between two and nine times. The chain couples TRBV4-3 to TRBJ1-3; D is uncertain. The CDR3 is 13 residues long. Between the trimmed V and J ends, which lost 4 bases and 3 bases, there was a span of 7 bases. Per germline, CDR1 LGHNA and CDR2 YSLEER. CDR3 in DNA: TGCGCCAGCAGCCCAGTTGGTGGAAACACCATATATTTT. Translation: CASSPVGGNTIYF.

There are a few counts of this clonotype. The J gene is TRBJ1-5, the V gene TRBV6-5; D may be TRBD1 (5 bases). The germline V and J ends were trimmed by 6 bases and 5 bases, with 11 bases remaining between them. Per the germline V gene, CDR1 is MNHEY and CDR2 is SVGAGI. The CDR3 runs to 13 residues. As DNA, the CDR3 is TGTGCCAGCAGGGCACAGGCGGATCAGCCCCAGCATTTT. It specifies CASRAQADQPQHF.

The V and J genes are TRBV6-4 and TRBJ2-1; no clear D. The CDR3 is 15 residues long. The germline V gene encodes CDR1 MRHNA and CDR2 SNTAGT. Trimming shortened V by 0 bases and J by 3 bases, and 9 bases separated the two germline ends. The CDR3: CASSDSGSLYNEQFF. The CDR3 nucleotides are TGTGCCAGCAGTGACTCCGGATCCCTCTACAATGAGCAGTTCTTC.

This chain connects TRBV12-5 to TRBJ1-1; TRBD1 is a possible D gene (5 bases). The CDR3 consists of 17 residues. Germline loops: CDR1 LGHNT, CDR2 FRNRAP. Trimming removed 2 bases from V and 1 base from J, with 17 bases in between. The chain's CDR3 is CASGLNSPGLENTEAFF. For the CDR3, the DNA is TGTGCTAGTGGTTTGAATTCCCCAGGGCTCGAGAACACTGAAGCTTTCTTT.

This chain uses TRBV28 with TRBJ2-7, with 10 bases identical to TRBD2. CDR1 and CDR2 from the germline V gene are MDHEN and SYDVKM. The CDR3 spans 15 residues. Germline trimming cut 2 bases from V and 5 bases from J; bases unmatched to any gene: 6. The CDR3 bases are TGTGCCAGCAGTTTAGGGGCTAGCGGGAGCCACGAGCAGTACGTC. It translates to CASSLGASGSHEQYV.

This chain connects TRBV20-1 to TRBJ2-1; D is possibly TRBD1 (6 bases). This CDR3 spans 14 amino acids. Germline V gene sequence: CDR1 DFQATT, CDR2 SNEGSKA (reference sequence). Deletions cut 6 bases from V and 9 bases from J, with 21 bases between. CDR3 protein: CSAARSPRGSEQFF. CDR3 DNA sequence: TGCAGTGCCGCGCGAAGCCCCAGGGGATCTGAGCAGTTCTTC.

This clonotype was seen a few times. The CDR3 is CASGSQGRNNEKLFF. The CDR3 DNA is TGTGCTAGTGGTTCCCAGGGGAGAAACAATGAAAAACTGTTTTTT. The rearrangement links TRBV12-5 to TRBJ1-4; D perhaps matches TRBD1 (6 bases). The CDR3 extends over 15 amino acids. Germline lookup yields CDR1 LGHNT and CDR2 FRNRAP. V was trimmed by 4 bases and J by 5 bases, leaving 14 bases between them.

In this sample, this clonotype turned up a few times. J is TRBJ2-2 and V is TRBV20-1; D unclear. Trimming cost V 6 bases and J 1 base, with 6 bases left between them. Germline CDR1 is DFQATT and CDR2 is SNEGSKA (reference sequence). The CDR3 is made up of 12 amino acids. Here the CDR3 reads CSANRNTGELFF. The CDR3 nucleotides read TGCAGTGCCAACAGGAACACCGGGGAGCTGTTTTTT.

This clonotype was counted only a few times. This chain joins TRBV18 and TRBJ1-5; D gene unclear. Trimming removed 6 bases at V and 3 bases at J, with 15 bases between. The germline V gene has CDR1 KGHSH and CDR2 LQKENI. This CDR3 has 15 residues. The DNA of the CDR3 is TGTGCCAGCTCTGTCATGGCAGGCGACAATCAGCCCCAGCATTTT. Translation gives CASSVMAGDNQPQHF. The whole variable domain, filled in from reference TRBV18 and TRBJ1-5, reads NAGVMQNPRHLVRRRGQEARLRCSPMKGHSHVYWYRQLPEEGLKFMVYLQKENIIDESGMPKERFSAEFPKEGPSILRIQQVVRGDSAAYFCASSVMAGDNQPQHFGDGTRLSIL.

In this sample, this clonotype turned up many times. The chain couples TRBV12-3 or TRBV12-4 to TRBJ2-5, with D perhaps TRBD2 (5 bases). V lost 0 bases to trimming and J lost 4 bases, with 15 bases between them. This CDR3 comprises 16 residues. CDR3 sequence (DNA): TGTGCCAGCAGTTTAGCTGACCAGGACTTTGGAGAGACCCAGTACTTC. Translated, it gives CASSLADQDFGETQYF.

V is TRBV4-1 and J is TRBJ1-1, with TRBD1 identical over 10 bases. The CDR3 has 16 residues. Looked up from germline, CDR1 is MGHRA and CDR2 is YSYEKL. V lost 3 bases and J lost 6; bases outside the gene matches: 10. The CDR3 DNA is TGCGCCAGCAGCCAGCGCTCGGACAGGGGGTATGCTGAAGCTTTCTTT. It specifies CASSQRSDRGYAEAFF.

This clonotype was observed a handful of times. The CDR3: CSVPDHEQYF. The CDR3 nucleotides are TGCAGTGTTCCCGACCACGAGCAGTACTTC. The V call is TRBV20-1, the J call TRBJ2-7; D ambiguous. V lost 7 bases and J 5 bases, leaving 9 bases between the germline ends. Germline CDR1 and CDR2: DFQATT and SNEGSKA (reference sequence). This CDR3 comprises 10 residues.

This clonotype was observed a few times. V and J are TRBV7-8 and TRBJ2-7, with D possibly being TRBD2 (6 bases). The CDR3 is made up of 16 amino acids. Germline lookup yields CDR1 SGHVS and CDR2 FQNEAQ. Trimming removed 1 base from V and 0 bases from J, with 13 bases in between. The CDR3 sequence: CASSLVPHGSSYEQYF. CDR3 coding DNA: TGTGCCAGCAGCTTAGTTCCACACGGGAGCTCCTACGAGCAGTACTTC.

This clonotype was seen only a few times. At one end, the junction sequence differs from germline, possibly due to a read error. The chain carries TRBV4-3 and TRBJ1-4; D perhaps matches TRBD1 (5 bases). Germline CDR1 and CDR2: LGHNA and YSLEER. The CDR3 has 16 residues. The DNA for the CDR3 is TGCGCCAGCAGCCAAGGTTTCGGGGGAACTGATGAAAAACTGTTTTTT. It yields the protein CASSQGFGGTDEKLFF.

The genes are TRBV28 and TRBJ2-7; TRBD1 agrees at 9 bases. The germline CDR1 and CDR2 sequences are MDHEN and SYDVKM. The CDR3 consists of 15 residues. With 6 bases clipped from V and 4 bases from J, the junction kept 10 bases outside the gene matches. This CDR3 reads CASRHPGTGLYEQYF. In DNA form, the CDR3 reads TGTGCCAGCAGACATCCCGGGACAGGGTTATACGAGCAGTACTTC.